The rows below give T cell receptor beta chains drawn from one sample of a study of T-cell reconstitution after alpha-beta-depleted transplantation in children. Each CDR3 protein gets one entry after TCRdb re-called the PCR reads with MiXCR. The repertoire has 330,000 or so distinct CDR3 sequences, around 10% of them found once; the top ten carry 2% to 2.5%. The material sequenced was PBMCs from the stem cell graft donor, taken from the stem cell graft. These receptors were taken from a human donor who donated a stem cell graft to a child with acute lymphoblastic leukemia. Each CDR3 is given with its conserved first and last residue. Fields, in order: V gene, J gene, CDR3 protein.

TRBV12-3/TRBV12-4	TRBJ2-1	CASRRRLDSFRDNEQFF
TRBV5-1	TRBJ1-2	CASSARDFNGYTF
TRBV7-2	TRBJ2-4	CASSSEITAKNIQYF
TRBV12-3/TRBV12-4	TRBJ2-1	CASSLQSWWDEQFF
TRBV7-9	TRBJ2-3	CASRTTVGSTDTQYF
TRBV7-2	TRBJ2-3	CASSPAPGTQYF
TRBV7-2	TRBJ2-1	CASSLVVGTVYNEQFF
TRBV7-9	TRBJ2-7	CASQGLAFNEQYF
TRBV5-1	TRBJ2-1	CASRKDIYNEQFF
TRBV29-1	TRBJ2-5	CSVERGLAGGQETQYF
TRBV6-5	TRBJ1-5	CASSYSTWAGQPQHF
TRBV12-3/TRBV12-4	TRBJ2-5	CASSHRQGGLETQYF
TRBV29-1	TRBJ2-1	CSVEGSYNEQFF
TRBV28	TRBJ2-1	CASRLLAGGYNEQFF
TRBV5-1	TRBJ1-1	CASSFRAGSLTEAFF
TRBV4-1	TRBJ2-5	CASSRNPGQGLETQYF
TRBV28	TRBJ2-7	CASSLFRGKSEQYF
TRBV3-1	TRBJ2-1	CASSQRLPVTSGGPSSYNEQFF
TRBV27	TRBJ1-2	CASSWGAGEVNGYTF
TRBV20-1	TRBJ2-1	CSAQAGLGKYNEQFF
TRBV12-3/TRBV12-4	TRBJ2-1	CATKAGAYNEQFF
TRBV7-9	TRBJ2-3	CASSTTTDTQYF
TRBV29-1	TRBJ2-1	CSVFGTSGYNEQFF
TRBV11-1	TRBJ2-7	CASSRGTSGRGPLYEQYF
TRBV20-1	TRBJ2-2	CSARRPAKGRNTGELFF
TRBV19	TRBJ2-1	CASSYFQREGDEQFF